The subject of this entry is one T cell receptor (beta chain). This sample is drawn from a study of blood T cell repertoires in COVID-19. For the study at large: COVID-19 samples from acute and convalescent phases originated in the United States, Italy and Spain.

Original processing notes: Amplification from reference gene primers served as the basis for estimated nucleated cell counts. Libraries were prepared by immunoSEQ multiplex PCR; TCRdb keeps only in-frame clonotypes and omits some of them. From that table come the V and J calls and clone size; the DNA was used to work out D and trimming. The sample consists of about 370,000 clones, 80% to 90% of them appearing once. The trim removed 4 bases at V and 3 bases at J, leaving 5 bases unmatched. This CDR3 comprises 16 residues. Looked up from germline, CDR1 is MNHNS and CDR2 is SASEGT. Participants were aged about 18 to 100 years, lived in about two dozen US areas, and enrolled virtually.

This TCR was recovered from a man aged 18 to 29 who had recovered from COVID-19. V and J are TRBV6-1 and TRBJ2-6, with 8 nucleotides matching TRBD1. The sample comprised PBMCs or T cells enriched from blood (not recorded which). The CDR3 nucleotides are TGTGCCAGCAGTGTCCAGGGGGCGGTTGGGGCCAACGTCCTGACTTTC. Its translation is CASSVQGAVGANVLTF.